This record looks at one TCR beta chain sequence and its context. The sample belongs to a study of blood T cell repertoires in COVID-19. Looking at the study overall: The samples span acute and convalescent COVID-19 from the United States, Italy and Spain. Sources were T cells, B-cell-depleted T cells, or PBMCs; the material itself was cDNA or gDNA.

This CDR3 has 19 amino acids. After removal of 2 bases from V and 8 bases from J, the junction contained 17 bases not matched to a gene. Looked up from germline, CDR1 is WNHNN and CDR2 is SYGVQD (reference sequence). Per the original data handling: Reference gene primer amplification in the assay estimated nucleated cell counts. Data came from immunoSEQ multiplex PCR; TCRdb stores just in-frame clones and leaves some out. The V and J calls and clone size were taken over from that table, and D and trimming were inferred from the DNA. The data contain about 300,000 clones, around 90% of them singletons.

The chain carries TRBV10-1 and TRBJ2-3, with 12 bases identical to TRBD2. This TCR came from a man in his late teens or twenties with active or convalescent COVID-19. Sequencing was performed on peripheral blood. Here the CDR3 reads CASSELFTPTSGGPGTQYF. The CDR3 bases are TGCGCCAGCAGTGAGCTATTTACTCCGACTAGCGGGGGCCCGGGTACGCAGTATTTT.